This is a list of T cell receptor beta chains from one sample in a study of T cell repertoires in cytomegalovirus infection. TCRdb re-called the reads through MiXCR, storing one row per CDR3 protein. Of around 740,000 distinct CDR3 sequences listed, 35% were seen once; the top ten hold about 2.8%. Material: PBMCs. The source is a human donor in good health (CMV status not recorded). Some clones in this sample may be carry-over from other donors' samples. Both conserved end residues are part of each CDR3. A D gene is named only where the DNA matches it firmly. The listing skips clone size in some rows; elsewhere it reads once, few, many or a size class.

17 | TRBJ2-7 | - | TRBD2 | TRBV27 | TGTGCCAGCAGTTTGAGGACTAGCGGGAGGGCCGTCTACGAGCAGTACTTC | CASSLRTSGRAVYEQYF
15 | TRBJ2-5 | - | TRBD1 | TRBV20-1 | TGCAGTGCTAGAAAGGCAGGGGGCGCGAAAGAGACCCAGTACTTC | CSARKAGGAKETQYF
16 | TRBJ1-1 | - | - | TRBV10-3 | TGTGCCATCAGTCACTCTTATACAGGTATGAACACTGAAGCTTTCTTT | CAISHSYTGMNTEAFF
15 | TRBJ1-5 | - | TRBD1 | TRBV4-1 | TGCGCCAGCAGCCAAACCGGGACAGTCGATCAGCCCCAGCATTTT | CASSQTGTVDQPQHF
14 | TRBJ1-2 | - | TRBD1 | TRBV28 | TGTGCCAGCAACCCGACAGGGGCGAGCTGGAGCTACACCTTC | CASNPTGASWSYTF
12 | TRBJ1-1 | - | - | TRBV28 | TGTGCCAGCAGTCCCTTACGCACTGAAGCTTTCTTT | CASSPLRTEAFF
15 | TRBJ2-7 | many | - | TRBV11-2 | TGTGCCAGCAGCTTAGTTGGGGGGGGCCACTACGAGCAGTACTTC | CASSLVGGGHYEQYF
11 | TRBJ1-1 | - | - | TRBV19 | TGTGCCAGCCGCATCCGCACTGAAGCTTTCTTT | CASRIRTEAFF
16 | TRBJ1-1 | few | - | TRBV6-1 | TGTGCCAGCAGACGCGAGTGGGGAGGGATGAACACTGAAGCTTTCTTT | CASRREWGGMNTEAFF
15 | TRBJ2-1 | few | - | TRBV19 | TGTGCCAGTAGTATTAGGTTTGGACCCTACAATGAGCAGTTCTTC | CASSIRFGPYNEQFF
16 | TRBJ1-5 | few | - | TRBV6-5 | TGTGCCAGCAGAAACGGACCCTCCGGCGGCAATCAGCCCCAGCATTTT | CASRNGPSGGNQPQHF
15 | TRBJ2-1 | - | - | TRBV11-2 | TGTGCCAGCAGCTTAGATTCCGGGCCTTACAATGAGCAGTTCTTC | CASSLDSGPYNEQFF
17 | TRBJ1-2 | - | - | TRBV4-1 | TGCGCCAGCAGCCAAGGTTTGCCAGGGCAGAGGGACTATGGCTACACCTTC | CASSQGLPGQRDYGYTF
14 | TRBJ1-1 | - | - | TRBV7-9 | TGTGCCAGCAGCTTAGAGTCGGGTATCTCTGAAGCTTTCTTT | CASSLESGISEAFF
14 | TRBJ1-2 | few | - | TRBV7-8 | TGTGCCAGCAGCCTTGCCCCAGGGAGGTACGGCTACACCTTC | CASSLAPGRYGYTF
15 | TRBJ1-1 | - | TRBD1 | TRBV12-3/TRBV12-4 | TGTGCCAGCAGTCCGACAGGGGCCGGGAACACTGAAGCTTTCTTT | CASSPTGAGNTEAFF
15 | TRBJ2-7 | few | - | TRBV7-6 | TGTGCCAGCAGCTTAGAGGCCACAAGCTCCTACGAGCAGTACTTC | CASSLEATSSYEQYF
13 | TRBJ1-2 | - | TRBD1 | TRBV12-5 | TGTGCTAGTGGTTGGACAGGGAACTATGGCTACACCTTC | CASGWTGNYGYTF
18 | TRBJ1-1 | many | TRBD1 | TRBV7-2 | TGTGCCAGCAGCCCCCGGACAGGGGGTACAGGTAGAGGCACTGAAGCTTTCTTT | CASSPRTGGTGRGTEAFF
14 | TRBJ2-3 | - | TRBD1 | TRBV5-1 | TGCGCCAGCAGTTGGGACAGACCCACAGATACGCAGTATTTT | CASSWDRPTDTQYF
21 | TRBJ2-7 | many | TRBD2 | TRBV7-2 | TGTGCCAGCAGCGCTCGGGGGCCCTCCTCATTCGGTGCGGGAGGGTTCTACGAGCAGTACTTC | CASSARGPSSFGAGGFYEQYF
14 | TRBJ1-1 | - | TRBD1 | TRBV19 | TGTGCCAGTACAAGGGGACAGGGCGGAACTGAAGCTTTCTTT | CASTRGQGGTEAFF
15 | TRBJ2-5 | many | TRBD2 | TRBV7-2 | TGTGCCAGCAGCTCCCAAGGACTAGCGGAAGAGACCCAGTACTTC | CASSSQGLAEETQYF
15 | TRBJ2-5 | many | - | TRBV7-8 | TGTGCCAGCAGCTTAATAGGGGAACCTAGGGAGACCCAGTACTTC | CASSLIGEPRETQYF
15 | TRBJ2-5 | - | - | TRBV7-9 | TGTGCCAGCAGCCCGGACCAAGCTAGGCAGGAGACCCAGTACTTC | CASSPDQARQETQYF
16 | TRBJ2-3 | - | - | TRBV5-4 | TGTGCCAGCAGCGACAGGACGGATCAATACACAGATACGCAGTATTTT | CASSDRTDQYTDTQYF
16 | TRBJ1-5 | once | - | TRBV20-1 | TGCAGTGCTAGTTTCCCAGGGCTTGGCGTAAATCAGCCCCAGCATTTT | CSASFPGLGVNQPQHF
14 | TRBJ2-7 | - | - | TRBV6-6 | TGTGCCAGCAGCCCCATTTCGGATGCCGACGAGCAGTACTTC | CASSPISDADEQYF
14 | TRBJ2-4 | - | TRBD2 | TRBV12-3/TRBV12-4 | TGTGCCAGCAGCCATGGGACTAGGGGTAGCAGTCAGTACTTC | CASSHGTRGSSQYF
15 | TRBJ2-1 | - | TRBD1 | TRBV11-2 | TGTGCCAGCAGCTCCCCGGGACAGGGGAACAAGGAGCAGTTCTTC | CASSSPGQGNKEQFF
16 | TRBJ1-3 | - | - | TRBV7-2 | TGTGCCAGCAGCTTAGACGGAGGGGTTTTTGGAAACACCATATATTTT | CASSLDGGVFGNTIYF
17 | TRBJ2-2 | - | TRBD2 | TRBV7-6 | TGTGCCAGCAGCTCACAAGAAGGGGGACTAGCGGCCGGGGAGCTGTTTTTT | CASSSQEGGLAAGELFF
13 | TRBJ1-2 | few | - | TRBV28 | TGTGCCAGCAGTTTAGGGCCCTTTAGCAGCTACACCTTC | CASSLGPFSSYTF
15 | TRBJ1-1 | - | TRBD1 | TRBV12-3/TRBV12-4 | TGTGCCAGCAGTTTACAACAGGGGGCCGGAACTGAAGCTTTATTT | CASSLQQGAGTEALF
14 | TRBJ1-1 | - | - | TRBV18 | TGTGCCAGCTCACCAACGGGCAGCGACACTGAAGCTTTCTTT | CASSPTGSDTEAFF
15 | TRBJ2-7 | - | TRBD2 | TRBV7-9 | TGTGCCAGCAGCCGACCGGGACTAGCGGGCTACGAGCAGTACTTC | CASSRPGLAGYEQYF
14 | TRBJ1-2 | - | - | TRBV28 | TGTGCCAGCAGTATCAGGGGTACTAACTATGGCTACACCTTC | CASSIRGTNYGYTF
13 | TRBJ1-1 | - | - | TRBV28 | TGTGCCAGCAGCCTAGACTTCTCATCAAGGGCTTTCTTT | CASSLDFSSRAFF
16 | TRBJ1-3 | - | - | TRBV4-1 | TGCGCCAGCAGCCAAGGGACACTCTTCTCTGGAAACACCATATATTTT | CASSQGTLFSGNTIYF
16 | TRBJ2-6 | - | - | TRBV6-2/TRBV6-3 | TGTGCCAGCAGTTACTCGATGGCCTCTGGGGCCAACGTCCTGACTTTC | CASSYSMASGANVLTF
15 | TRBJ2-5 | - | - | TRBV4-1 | TGCGCCAGCAGCCAAGGGGGCCTCCACCAAGAGACCCAGTACTTC | CASSQGGLHQETQYF
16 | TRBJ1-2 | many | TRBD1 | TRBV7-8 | TGTGCCAGCAGCCTACGCCGGGACAGGGCTAACTATGGCTACACCTTC | CASSLRRDRANYGYTF
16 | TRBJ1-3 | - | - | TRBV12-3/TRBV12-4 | TGTGCCAGCAGTTTCACCCGGATCAGAGGAAGACACACCATATATTTT | CASSFTRIRGRHTIYF
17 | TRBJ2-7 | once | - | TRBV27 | TGTGCCAGCAGTCCCCGCCCTCTCCAGAAGAGAACCTACGAGCAGTACTTC | CASSPRPLQKRTYEQYF
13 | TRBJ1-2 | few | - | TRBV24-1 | TGTGCCACCAGTGAAGAGGGGAGGTATGGCTACACCTTC | CATSEEGRYGYTF
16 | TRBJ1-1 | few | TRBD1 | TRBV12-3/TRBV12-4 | TGTGCCAGCAGTCCAGGGGGAACAAACGCGAACACTGAAGCTTTCTTT | CASSPGGTNANTEAFF
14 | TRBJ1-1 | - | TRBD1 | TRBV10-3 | TGTGCCATCAGAGGGGGCCCTCGTAACACTGAAGCTTTCTTT | CAIRGGPRNTEAFF
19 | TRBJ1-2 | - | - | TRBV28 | TGTGCCAGCAGCTTCGTCGCGACAGCCGGGGCGAAAAATAACTATGGCTACACCTTC | CASSFVATAGAKNNYGYTF
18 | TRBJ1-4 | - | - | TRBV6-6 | TGTGCCAGCAGTTACTCGAGAGGTGGGGCGGTGAAAAATGAAAAACTGTTTTTT | CASSYSRGGAVKNEKLFF
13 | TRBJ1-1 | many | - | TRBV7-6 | TGTGCCAGCAGCTTTAGTCCTAGGACTGAAGCTTTCTTT | CASSFSPRTEAFF
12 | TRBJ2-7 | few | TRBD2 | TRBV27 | TGTGCCAGCGGGAGGGAATCCTACGAGCAGTACTTC | CASGRESYEQYF
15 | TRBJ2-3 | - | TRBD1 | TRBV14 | TGTGCCAGCAGCCCGTATCAGGGGGTCAGAGATACGCAGTATTTT | CASSPYQGVRDTQYF
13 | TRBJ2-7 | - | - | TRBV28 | TGTGCCAGCACCACCCCGGGTTGGGAGCGGCAGTACTTC | CASTTPGWERQYF